The sequence of this TCR beta chain was determined in a study of blood T cell repertoires in COVID-19. The wider study: The United States, Italy and Spain provided the acute and convalescent COVID-19 samples. PBMCs, B-cell-depleted T cells, or T cells provided the cDNA or gDNA that made up the material.

From germline, CDR1 is LGHNA and CDR2 YSLEER. This CDR3 spans 15 amino acids. V lost 4 bases, J lost 3 bases, and 8 bases stayed unmatched. In the source study's methods: Amplification from reference gene primers served as the basis for estimated nucleated cell counts. Data came from immunoSEQ multiplex PCR; TCRdb stores just in-frame clones and leaves some out. V and J calls and clone size come straight from that table; D and trimming were deduced from the DNA. The sample has about 140,000 clones; roughly 90% are singletons. Two consecutive negative NP/OP PCR tests, clearance, or resolved symptoms defined Cohort 3 recovery.

Sequenced input: PBMCs or T cells enriched from blood (not recorded which). V is TRBV4-3 and J is TRBJ2-7; 8 bases map to TRBD2. This TCR came from a man between 50 and 59 years old who had recovered from COVID-19. The CDR3 here is CASSPLSAGGYEQYF. The CDR3 DNA reads as TGCGCCAGCAGCCCCTTGTCCGCGGGAGGCTACGAGCAGTACTTC.